A selection of T cell receptor beta chains follows, all from one sample in a study of CD8+CD57+ T cells in acquired aplastic anemia. TCRdb fed the reads into MiXCR, producing one record per CDR3 protein. Of roughly 98,000 distinct CDR3 sequences listed, roughly 70% are singletons. The sequenced sample was sorted CD4+, CD8+, or CD8+CD57+ T cells (not recorded which) from PBMCs. The receptors here all came from a human donor with aplastic anemia. Both conserved end residues are part of each CDR3. The D gene is left open where the match is weak. Size tells how often a clone was seen (once, few, many) or the class of an expanded clone, and some rows leave it out.

TRBV7-2	TRBJ2-7	TRBD1	.	TGTGCCGGCAGCTTACAGGGGGCCGCCGAGCAGTACTTC	CAGSLQGAAEQYF
TRBV20-1	TRBJ2-1	.	.	TGCAGTGCTAGAGCCTCCGGTGAGCAGTTCTTC	CSARASGEQFF
TRBV20-1	TRBJ2-7	.	.	TGCAGTGCTCCAGGGGGGAAGTACTACGAGCAGTACTTC	CSAPGGKYYEQYF
TRBV10-3	TRBJ2-1	TRBD1	few	TGTGCCATCAATGCAGGGGGCGCGGGCGAATTCTTC	CAINAGGAGEFF
TRBV12-3/TRBV12-4	TRBJ2-5	.	.	TGTGCCAGCAGTTTACTAAACGAGGGAGAGACCCAGTACTTC	CASSLLNEGETQYF
TRBV7-8	TRBJ2-7	.	.	TGTGCCAGCAGTCTAGGAGGAGGTTACGAGCAGTACTTC	CASSLGGGYEQYF
TRBV6-5	TRBJ2-1	.	once	TGTGCCAGCAGTTACCGCGAGATCAATGAGCAGTTCTTC	CASSYREINEQFF
TRBV19	TRBJ1-2	.	.	TGTGCCAGTAGAAGCCGACAGTTCCGGGGAGGTGGCTACACCTTC	CASRSRQFRGGGYTF
TRBV2	TRBJ1-2	.	.	TGTGCCAGCAGTGACATGTACACGGGTATGAAGGACTATGGCTACACCTTC	CASSDMYTGMKDYGYTF
TRBV2	TRBJ2-5	.	.	TGTGCCAGCAGCGGAGGCGGAGGGGAGATGGAGACCCAGTACTTC	CASSGGGGEMETQYF
TRBV7-2	TRBJ2-7	.	.	TGTGCCAGCAGCCCCGGAGGGGGCGTTTCCTACGAGCAGTACTTC	CASSPGGGVSYEQYF
TRBV24-1	TRBJ2-1	TRBD2	.	TGTGCCACCACGGCTAGCGGGAATCTGAATGAGCAGTTCTTC	CATTASGNLNEQFF
TRBV4-1	TRBJ2-7	TRBD1	.	TGCGCCAGCAGCCAAGTTTCGGGACAGGGGGGCGAGCAGTACTTC	CASSQVSGQGGEQYF
TRBV20-1	TRBJ2-5	.	.	TGCAGTGCGGCCCGAACATGGATGGGGAAAGAGACCCAGTACTTC	CSAARTWMGKETQYF
TRBV29-1	TRBJ1-2	TRBD1	.	TGCAGCGTTGAAGAATACAGGGGCTATGGCTACACCTTC	CSVEEYRGYGYTF
TRBV20-1	TRBJ2-3	.	.	TGCAGTGCTTCTTTTTCGGGAGACACAGATACGCAGTATTTT	CSASFSGDTDTQYF
TRBV11-3	TRBJ2-5	.	once	TGTGCCAGCAGCTTAGCCCCTCCGGAGCAGTACTTC	CASSLAPPEQYF
TRBV15	TRBJ2-6	.	.	TGTGCCGCCAGCAGAGATTCGTCTGGGGCCAACGTCCTGACTTTC	CAASRDSSGANVLTF
TRBV20-1	TRBJ2-5	TRBD2	.	TGCAGTGCTAGCCGCCGGGGGGTTATCGTAGAGACCCAGTACTTC	CSASRRGVIVETQYF
TRBV29-1	TRBJ2-7	.	.	TGCAGCATGGTAGTAACAGGCTACGAGCAGTACTTC	CSMVVTGYEQYF
TRBV25-1	TRBJ1-1	.	.	TGTGCCAGCAGTGAAATTGTTGGTCAGGGAAGCACTGAAGCTTTCTTT	CASSEIVGQGSTEAFF
TRBV20-1	TRBJ2-7	.	.	TGCAGTGCTAGAGATCTAGACACCTACGAGCAGTACTTC	CSARDLDTYEQYF
TRBV19	TRBJ1-5	.	many	TGTGCCAGTAGTGTGACAGCTTACCAGTATAGCAATCAGCCCCAGCATTTT	CASSVTAYQYSNQPQHF
TRBV2	TRBJ2-5	.	few	TGTGCCAGCATCAAATCATCGGGAGAGACCCAGTACTTC	CASIKSSGETQYF
TRBV10-3	TRBJ1-1	TRBD1	.	TGTGCCATCAGGGGGACAGGGACTGAAGCTTTCTTT	CAIRGTGTEAFF
TRBV2	TRBJ2-5	.	few	TGTGCCAGCAGGTATCAAGAGACCCAGTACTTC	CASRYQETQYF
TRBV5-1	TRBJ2-7	.	.	TGCGCCAGCAGCGAGGACAGTGATTACGAGCAGTACTTC	CASSEDSDYEQYF
TRBV24-1	TRBJ1-1	.	once	TGTGCCACCCCCATCGTTTTAAGGGGGGTCCCGAACACTGAAGCTTTCTTT	CATPIVLRGVPNTEAFF
TRBV20-1	TRBJ2-6	.	once	TGCAGTGCCCCGGACGCATCTGGGGCCAACGTCCTGACTTTC	CSAPDASGANVLTF
TRBV7-6	TRBJ2-5	.	.	TGTGCCAGCAGCTTAGGAGTTAATCCAGGAGGAGAGACCCAGTACTTC	CASSLGVNPGGETQYF
TRBV20-1	TRBJ2-1	.	.	TGCAGTGCTAGCCCTGACGCCTACAATGAGCAGTTCTTC	CSASPDAYNEQFF
TRBV29-1	TRBJ1-2	.	.	TGCAGTCCACAGAGGGCAGGCGATGGCTACACCTTC	CSPQRAGDGYTF
TRBV2	TRBJ1-1	.	.	TGTGCCAGCAATGGGGAAAGGAACACTGAAGCTTTCTTT	CASNGERNTEAFF
TRBV15	TRBJ1-6	.	once	TGTGCCACCAGCAGAGATTTCAATTCACCCCTCCACTTT	CATSRDFNSPLHF
TRBV7-9	TRBJ1-1	TRBD1	.	TGTGCCAGCACTAGGACAGGGCAGAACACTGAAGCTTTCTTT	CASTRTGQNTEAFF
TRBV10-2	TRBJ2-1	TRBD1	few	TGCGCCAGCAGTGAGCCGGGACAGGTCGGCAATGAGCAGTTCTTC	CASSEPGQVGNEQFF
TRBV20-1	TRBJ2-3	TRBD2	.	TGCAGTGCTCGTCTAGCGGGAGCCTTTCATGATACGCAGTATTTT	CSARLAGAFHDTQYF
TRBV29-1	TRBJ1-4	TRBD1	.	TGCAGCGTTGAAGGAGGGACAGGGGTCGAAAAACTGTTTTTT	CSVEGGTGVEKLFF
TRBV2	TRBJ2-7	.	.	TGTGCCGGTAGGGGCGTCGAGCAGTACTTC	CAGRGVEQYF
TRBV10-3	TRBJ2-3	TRBD2	.	TGTGCCATCAGTGAGCCCCCCGTTAGCGGGACGCGGGGCACAGATACGCAGTATTTT	CAISEPPVSGTRGTDTQYF
TRBV7-3	TRBJ1-6	.	.	TGTGCCAGCGACGGCCCCGATTCACCCCTCCACTTT	CASDGPDSPLHF
TRBV15	TRBJ2-1	TRBD2	once	TGTGCCACCAGCAGAGGAGCGGGGGGGCCCTACAATGAGCAGTTCTTC	CATSRGAGGPYNEQFF
TRBV6-1	TRBJ1-5	TRBD1	.	TGTGCCAGCAGTACCAGGGGGCCGGATCAGCCCCAGCATTTT	CASSTRGPDQPQHF
TRBV19	TRBJ1-5	.	.	TGTGCCAGTAGTGTGCAGGCTTTCAATCAGCCCCAGCATTTT	CASSVQAFNQPQHF